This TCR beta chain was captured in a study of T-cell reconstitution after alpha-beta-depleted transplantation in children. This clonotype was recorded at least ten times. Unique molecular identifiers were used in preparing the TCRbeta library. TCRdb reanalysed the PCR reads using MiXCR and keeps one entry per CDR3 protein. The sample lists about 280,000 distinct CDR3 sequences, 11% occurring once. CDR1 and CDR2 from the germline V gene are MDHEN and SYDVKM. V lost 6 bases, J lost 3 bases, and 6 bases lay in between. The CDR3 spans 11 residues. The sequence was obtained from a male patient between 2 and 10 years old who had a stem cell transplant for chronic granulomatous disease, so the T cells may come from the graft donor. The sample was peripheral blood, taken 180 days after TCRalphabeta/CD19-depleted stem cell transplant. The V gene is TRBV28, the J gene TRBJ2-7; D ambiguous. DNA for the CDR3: TGTGCCAGCAGGAGAGGCTACGAGCAGTACTTC. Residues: CASRRGYEQYF.